This TCR beta chain was obtained from a study of cytomegalovirus exposure and HLA in healthy donors. General observations from the study: A further, later analysis showed that HLA-associated TCR beta chains (compared with equally common others) were more clonally expanded. Among donors in an Asian-associated ancestry cluster, a later analysis reportedly found fewer N-insertions than the roughly 610-donor mean. Presence/absence analyses supposed approximately even sequencing depth among donors.

As regards this clone: Its antigen is currently unknown.

Vbeta (60) and Jbeta (13) primers were used in the PCR. Only in-frame clones appear in the TCRdb table, and some are missing; sequencing was by immunoSEQ multiplex PCR. Of tens of thousands of clones listed, roughly 72% were seen once; the top ten hold about 5.7%. V gave up 0 bases and J gave up 4 bases, with 4 bases separating them. The CDR3 spans 11 residues. Germline V gene lookup returns CDR1 GTSNPN and CDR2 SVGIG (reference sequence). The chain joins TRBV30 to TRBJ2-7, with unresolved D. The receptor was isolated from a man aged 50 or older in good health and CMV-seronegative. The sequencing input was PBMCs. Written as DNA, the CDR3 is TGTGCCTGGAGTGTACAATACGAGCAGTACTTC. Encoded protein: CAWSVQYEQYF.